This TCR beta chain was recorded in a study of T-cell memory formation after mild COVID-19. General study findings and limits: The CD4+ clones that contracted clustered mainly within CM and EM, and the CD8+ clones concentrated in EMRA.

This clonotype was picked up many times. Its antigen is undetermined. The 5'RACE method, run with constant-segment primers, produced TCR alpha and TCR beta cDNA libraries (carrying sample barcodes and UMIs). One entry per CDR3 protein results from TCRdb running MiXCR on the 5' RACE reads. The table shows 400,000 or so distinct CDR3 sequences, with about 21% occurring only once. The junction had 4 bases not matched to a gene; V was cut back by 4 bases and J by 1 base. CDR3 size: 15 residues. Germline CDR1 is SGHRS and CDR2 is YFSETQ. This clonotype originated in an adult woman who had mild COVID-19 (a few samples of this study predate the infection). Cell type and time point are not known. The material sequenced was PBMCs or a T cell subset sorted from them (not recorded which). The chain combines TRBV5-1 with TRBJ2-3; 9 positions agree with TRBD1. The CDR3 loop reads CASSLWTGGTDTQYF. Here the CDR3 DNA reads TGCGCCAGCAGCCTATGGACAGGGGGCACAGATACGCAGTATTTT.